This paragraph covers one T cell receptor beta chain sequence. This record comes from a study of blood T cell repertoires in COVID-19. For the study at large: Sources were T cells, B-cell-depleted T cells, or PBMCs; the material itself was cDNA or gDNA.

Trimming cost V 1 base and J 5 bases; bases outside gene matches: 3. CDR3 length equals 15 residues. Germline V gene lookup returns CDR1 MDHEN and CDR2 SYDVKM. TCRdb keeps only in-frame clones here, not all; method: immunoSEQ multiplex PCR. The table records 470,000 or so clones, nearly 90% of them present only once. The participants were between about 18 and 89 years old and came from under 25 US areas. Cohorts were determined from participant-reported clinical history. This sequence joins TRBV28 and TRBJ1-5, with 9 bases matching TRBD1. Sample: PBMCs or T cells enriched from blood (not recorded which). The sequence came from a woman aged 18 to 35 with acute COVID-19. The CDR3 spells CASSLYGTGYQPQHF. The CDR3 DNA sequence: TGTGCCAGCAGTTTATACGGGACAGGGTATCAGCCCCAGCATTTT.